Presented here are 17 T cell receptor beta chains from one specimen sequenced in a study of CD4 and CD8 cells across lung adenocarcinoma regions. TCRdb reanalysed the PCR reads using MiXCR and keeps one entry per CDR3 protein. The sample carries several thousand distinct CDR3 sequences, 53% recorded once. Sequencing was performed on CD8+ T cells from the center of a lung tumor. The receptors shown here come from a male donor with lung adenocarcinoma. The CD4 and CD8 labels of this study may be unreliable.

This clonotype came up a few times. The rearrangement uses TRBV6-1 and TRBJ1-5; the D gene is possibly TRBD1 (6 bases). This CDR3 has 16 amino acids. The germline V gene has CDR1 MNHNS and CDR2 SASEGT. Trimming pared 5 bases from V and 6 bases from J, leaving 20 bases between. DNA of the CDR3: TGTGCCAGCAGTACCCGGAGGGGGGTTTCAAGTCAGCCCCAGCATTTT. Its translation: CASSTRRGVSSQPQHF.

This clonotype was seen at least ten times. The chain couples TRBV27 to TRBJ2-1; perhaps TRBD2 as D (7 bases). In germline, CDR1 is MNHEY, CDR2 SMNVEV (reference sequence). The V and J ends lost 1 base and 7 bases respectively, with 14 bases between them. The CDR3 is 15 amino acids. CDR3 protein: CASSLLGGGGNEQFF. CDR3 in DNA: TGTGCCAGCAGTTTATTGGGGGGGGGCGGGAATGAGCAGTTCTTC.

The rearrangement uses TRBV6-1 and TRBJ2-3; no clear D. The last part of the DNA fits TRBJ2-5 better; the J call may be wrong. The CDR3 loop spans 15 amino acids. Germline V gene data show CDR1 as MNHNS and CDR2 as SASEGT. CDR3 sequence (DNA): TGTGCCAGCATCCCCGGGCTTTTTCCCGGGGAGACCCAGTACTTC. Protein sequence: CASIPGLFPGETQYF.

The genes are TRBV6-4 and TRBJ2-1; D is uncertain. The V gene lost 3 bases and the J gene lost 4 bases, with 10 bases spanning the gap. The CDR3 covers 14 residues. Germline assignment: CDR1 MRHNA and CDR2 SNTAGT. CDR3 amino acids: CASSEGNKYNEQFF. In DNA form, the CDR3 reads TGTGCCAGCAGTGAAGGGAACAAATACAATGAGCAGTTCTTC.

As DNA, the CDR3 is TGTGCCAGCAGCTTAGGACTAGCGGGGGATCAAAAACGGCAGTATTTT. It specifies CASSLGLAGDQKRQYF. The V call is TRBV7-2, the J call TRBJ2-3, with 12 bases lining up with TRBD2. The CDR3 is 16 amino acids. Trimming at V came to 1 base and at J to 11 bases, leaving 10 bases not matched to a gene. From germline, CDR1 is SGHTA and CDR2 FQGNSA. The complete variable domain, with remaining parts taken from reference TRBV7-2 and TRBJ2-3, reads GAGVSQSPSNKVTEKGKDVELRCDPISGHTALYWYRQSLGQGLEFLIYFQGNSAPDKSGLPSDRFSAERTGGSVSTLTIQRTQQEDSAVYLCASSLGLAGDQKRQYFGPGTRLTVL.

With respect to this clonotype: A junction boundary mismatches the germline segment, possibly from a read error. The V call is TRBV6-1, the J call TRBJ2-3; no clear D gene. The CDR3 contains 13 residues. Germline V gene sequence: CDR1 MNHNS, CDR2 SASEGT. CDR3 protein: CASSRVGTETQYF. CDR3 DNA sequence: TGTGCCAGCAGCCGCGTCGGAACAGAGACGCAGTATTTT.

The chain uses TRBV10-3 and TRBJ2-5, with D possibly matching TRBD2 (6 bases). The V and J ends lost 10 bases and 11 bases respectively, with 20 bases between them. The CDR3 has 12 amino acids. Germline-derived CDR1 and CDR2 are ENHRY and SYGVKD. CDR3 sequence reads: CATGLTSREQYF. DNA for the CDR3: TGTGCCACCGGACTGACTTCTCGGGAGCAGTACTTC.

A remark on this clonotype: A read error may produce the germline difference seen at one junction end. The genes are TRBV5-1 and TRBJ2-3; TRBD2 matches 12 bases. Per the germline V gene, CDR1 is SGHRS and CDR2 is YFSETQ. This CDR3 has 16 residues. CDR3 region: CASTLELAGGPHTQYF. As DNA, the CDR3 is TGCGCCAGCACCTTGGAGCTAGCGGGGGGGCCTCATACGCAGTATTTT.

V and J are TRBV6-1 and TRBJ2-2; D unresolved. Germline V lookup: CDR1 MNHNS, CDR2 SASEGT. Trimming shortened V by 6 bases and J by 5 bases, and 10 bases separated the two germline ends. The CDR3 extends over 13 amino acids. The CDR3 DNA follows: TGTGCCAGCAGCATACAAGGGACCGGGGAGCTGTTTTTT. It encodes CASSIQGTGELFF.

This clonotype was seen at least ten times. This chain uses TRBV6-5 with TRBJ2-1; tentative D call: TRBD2 (5 bases). Germline CDR1 is MNHEY and CDR2 is SVGAGI. The CDR3 has 13 amino acids. Trimming pared 4 bases from V and 7 bases from J, leaving 11 bases between. The CDR3 here is CASSSGKLNEQFF. DNA for the CDR3: TGTGCCAGCAGTTCCGGGAAATTAAATGAGCAGTTCTTC.

V and J are TRBV6-1 and TRBJ2-3; 10 bases align to TRBD2. This CDR3 has 15 amino acids. The trim removed 5 bases at V and 4 bases at J, leaving 6 bases unmatched. CDR1 is MNHNS and CDR2 is SASEGT in the germline V gene. CDR3 coding DNA: TGTGCCAGCAGTAGACTAGCGGGTTCTTCAGATACGCAGTATTTT. This codes for CASSRLAGSSDTQYF.

The chain has TRBV6-1 and TRBJ1-1; D is perhaps TRBD1 (6 bases). The ends were cut back, 6 bases at V and 1 base at J, with 12 bases in the middle. Germline loops: CDR1 MNHNS, CDR2 SASEGT. The CDR3 extends over 14 amino acids. The CDR3 region is CASRSGAGNTEAFF. The CDR3 nucleotides read TGTGCCAGCAGATCAGGGGCGGGGAACACTGAAGCTTTCTTT.

This clonotype was counted many times. The chain is built from TRBV27 and TRBJ2-1, with 7 nucleotides matching TRBD2. Germline assignment: CDR1 MNHEY and CDR2 SMNVEV (reference sequence). This CDR3 has 13 residues. The trim removed 10 bases at V and 9 bases at J, leaving 12 bases unmatched. The CDR3 reads CATLGEGRSEQFF. CDR3 bases: TGTGCCACACTCGGGGAGGGCCGTAGTGAGCAGTTCTTC.

This rearrangement joins TRBV6-1 to TRBJ2-1, with 7 bases fitting TRBD2. V trimming: 6 bases; J trimming: 15 bases; junction bases outside the gene matches: 17. This CDR3 comprises 14 residues. Germline CDR1 reads MNHNS; CDR2 reads SASEGT. The CDR3 loop is CASSTPSSGGRRFF. The CDR3 coding sequence is TGTGCCAGCAGCACACCTTCTAGCGGAGGGAGGCGGTTCTTC.

In its sample, this clonotype was seen a few times. The chain uses TRBV10-2 and TRBJ2-5; 9 bases are a match to TRBD2. CDR1 is WSHSY, CDR2 SAAADI, per germline. The CDR3 extends over 14 amino acids. The junction had 4 bases not matched to a gene; V was cut back by 3 bases and J by 5 bases. The CDR3 spells CASSEAGGLETQYF. The CDR3 DNA reads as TGCGCCAGCAGTGAAGCGGGAGGTCTCGAGACCCAGTACTTC.

This clonotype was detected many times. V gene TRBV7-8 combines with J gene TRBJ2-1, with TRBD2 as a possible D gene (6 bases). The CDR3 contains 13 residues. The germline V gene has CDR1 SGHVS and CDR2 FQNEAQ. V lost 1 base, J lost 10 bases, and 11 bases lay in between. The CDR3 loop is CASSLVYGGEQFF. In DNA, the CDR3 is TGTGCCAGCAGCTTAGTCTACGGAGGGGAGCAGTTCTTC.

This chain links TRBV5-1 with TRBJ2-4; TRBD1 matches at 10 bases. The J segment lost 5 bases and the V segment lost 4 bases, leaving 9 bases of the junction unmatched. Germline lookup yields CDR1 SGHRS and CDR2 YFSETQ. The CDR3 loop spans 16 amino acids. The CDR3 is CASSLVGTGDQNIQYF. Here the CDR3 DNA reads TGCGCCAGCAGCCTCGTCGGGACAGGGGACCAAAACATTCAGTACTTC.